The 18 T cell receptor beta chains given below trace back to one sample, sequenced in a study of T-cell memory formation after mild COVID-19. TCRdb re-derived calls from the 5' RACE reads in MiXCR, one entry per CDR3 protein. The sample contains 350,000 to 500,000 distinct CDR3 sequences, 20% to 30% of which appear only once. The specimen was PBMCs or a T cell subset sorted from them (not recorded which). The receptors come from an adult woman who had mild COVID-19 (a few samples of this study predate the infection). Cell type and time point are not known.

There are many counts of this clonotype. The rearrangement links TRBV5-6 to TRBJ1-5; D is uncertain. CDR3 length: 12 residues. Trimming left V 0 bases short and J 5 bases short, with 3 bases between. Per the germline V gene, CDR1 is SGHDT and CDR2 is YYEEEE. CDR3 nucleotides: TGTGCCAGCAGCTTGGGCGATCAGCCCCAGCATTTT. Residues: CASSLGDQPQHF.

The chain has TRBV13 and TRBJ2-3; D remains unclear. Deletions cut 4 bases from V and 3 bases from J, with 11 bases between. The CDR3 spans 14 residues. Germline assignment: CDR1 PRHDT and CDR2 FYEKMQ (reference sequence). CDR3: CASSSPESTDTQYF. The CDR3 coding sequence is TGTGCCAGCAGCTCCCCCGAATCAACAGATACGCAGTATTTT.

The J gene is TRBJ2-3, the V gene TRBV12-3 or TRBV12-4, with D perhaps assigned TRBD1 or TRBD2 (6 bases each). The length of the CDR3 is 15 residues. V lost 2 bases, J lost 8 bases, and 17 bases lay in between. DNA of the CDR3: TGTGCCAGCAGTTTAACCTTAACCCCGGGGGCTACGCAGTATTTT. Translated, it gives CASSLTLTPGATQYF.

This sequence joins TRBV5-6 and TRBJ2-1; D uncertain. Germline V gene data show CDR1 as SGHDT and CDR2 as YYEEEE. The CDR3 covers 14 residues. Trimming left V 2 bases short and J 3 bases short, with 9 bases between. In DNA, the CDR3 is TGTGCCAGCAGCTTTGGTGACCTCTACAATGAGCAGTTCTTC. This encodes CASSFGDLYNEQFF.

This chain connects TRBV7-8 to TRBJ2-5; no definite D call. Trimming cost V 5 bases and J 4 bases, with 20 bases left between them. This CDR3 comprises 16 residues. CDR1 and CDR2 (germline): SGHVS, FQNEAQ. The CDR3 here is CASSPAASPRGETQYF. CDR3 nucleotides: TGTGCCAGCAGCCCCGCGGCCTCCCCCCGCGGAGAGACCCAGTACTTC.

CDR3 nucleotide sequence: TGTGCCAGCAGCTTAGAGGAGAAAGATGAAAACATTCAGTACTTC. Its protein product is CASSLEEKDENIQYF. The chain links TRBV7-8 to TRBJ2-4, with unresolved D. Trimming left V 1 base short and J 5 bases short, with 12 bases between. The CDR3 covers 15 residues. CDR1 SGHVS and CDR2 FQNEAQ come from the germline V gene.

Ten or more counts support this clonotype. This sequence joins TRBV11-2 and TRBJ1-6, with TRBD1 identical over 7 bases. Germline lookup yields CDR1 SGHAT and CDR2 FQNNGV. V was pared by 1 base and J by 7 bases, with 4 bases of the junction left unmatched. The CDR3 consists of 15 residues. As DNA, the CDR3 is TGTGCCAGCAGCTTAGGGGCAGGGGGGAATTCACCCCTCCACTTT. This sequence encodes CASSLGAGGNSPLHF.

The chain carries TRBV5-1 and TRBJ2-5, with 12 bases fitting TRBD2. The CDR3 has 15 amino acids. Germline-derived CDR1 and CDR2 are SGHRS and YFSETQ. Trimming at V came to 4 bases and at J to 5 bases, leaving 6 bases not matched to a gene. The CDR3 region is CASSRTGTSGETQYF. The DNA of the CDR3 is TGCGCCAGCAGCCGGACGGGGACTAGCGGGGAGACCCAGTACTTC.

The rearrangement links TRBV24-1 to TRBJ2-3; 7 positions match TRBD2. CDR1 is KGHDR and CDR2 is SFDVKD in the germline V gene. CDR3 length equals 15 residues. V gave up 4 bases and J gave up 2 bases; unmatched junction bases: 5. Here the CDR3 reads CATSDPGTTTDTQYF. Written as DNA, the CDR3 is TGTGCCACCAGTGACCCCGGGACTACCACAGATACGCAGTATTTT.

This rearrangement joins TRBV20-1 to TRBJ1-2, with D uncertain. The CDR3 contains 13 residues. CDR1 is DFQATT, CDR2 SNEGSKA, per germline (reference sequence). Trimming left V 6 bases short and J 3 bases short, with 14 bases between. CDR3 region: CSAEDEGHYGYTF. The CDR3 nucleotides are TGCAGTGCCGAGGATGAGGGTCACTATGGCTACACCTTC.

The rearrangement links TRBV19 to TRBJ1-4; D is perhaps TRBD1 (6 bases). The CDR3 runs 15 residues. V lost 5 bases, J lost 2 bases, and 12 bases lay in between. CDR1 and CDR2 (germline): LNHDA, SQIVND (reference sequence). CDR3 sequence (DNA): TGTGCCAGTAGTGGCCGGGACACGACTAATGAAAAACTGTTTTTT. Residues: CASSGRDTTNEKLFF.

This clonotype was detected only a few times. The chain joins TRBV5-1 to TRBJ2-1, with D possibly TRBD2 on 6 matching bases. V was pared by 0 bases and J by 4 bases, with 14 bases between. Germline V gene data show CDR1 as SGHRS and CDR2 as YFSETQ. The CDR3 sequence is 16 residues long. The CDR3 coding sequence is TGCGCCAGCAGCTTGGATGGGGGGAGAAGGTACAATGAGCAGTTCTTC. It specifies CASSLDGGRRYNEQFF.

This CDR3 is CASSQVGTVEAFF. The CDR3 nucleotides read TGCGCCAGCAGCCAAGTTGGAACAGTTGAAGCTTTCTTT. The genes are TRBV4-1 and TRBJ1-1; D ambiguous. From germline, CDR1 is MGHRA and CDR2 YSYEKL. Trimming removed 1 base at V and 7 bases at J, with 10 bases between. The CDR3 sequence is 13 residues long.

This chain connects TRBV7-2 to TRBJ2-1; 14 bases align to TRBD2. J was trimmed by 0 bases and V by 6 bases; bases with no gene match: 13. Germline V gene sequence: CDR1 SGHTA, CDR2 FQGNSA. CDR3 length equals 20 residues. The CDR3 is CASRVTRLAGGHTSYNEQFF. The CDR3 DNA reads as TGTGCCAGCAGGGTGACTCGACTAGCGGGGGGGCACACCTCCTACAATGAGCAGTTCTTC.

This clonotype was recorded many times. Being one base from a much bigger clone, this may be a read error. V and J are TRBV7-6 and TRBJ2-1; 9 bases agree with TRBD2. J was trimmed by 5 bases and V by 1 base; bases with no gene match: 3. The CDR3 loop spans 15 amino acids. Germline lookup yields CDR1 SGHVS and CDR2 FNYEAQ. The CDR3 is CASSLGGRADNEQFF. For the CDR3, the DNA is TGTGCCAGCAGCTTAGGCGGGAGGGCCGACAATGAGCAGTTCTTC.

This chain connects TRBV5-1 to TRBJ1-6; tentative D call: TRBD1 (5 bases). The CDR3 length is 17 residues. V shed 1 base and J shed 0 bases, with 11 bases lying between them. Germline assignment: CDR1 SGHRS and CDR2 YFSETQ. The CDR3 bases are TGCGCCAGCAGCTTGAGAGGGGTAGGCTCCTATAATTCACCCCTCCACTTT. Amino acid sequence: CASSLRGVGSYNSPLHF.

The genes are TRBV12-3 or TRBV12-4 and TRBJ1-1, with D possibly matching TRBD1 (6 bases). The V end lost 5 bases, the J end lost 5 bases, and 12 bases lay between the germline ends. This CDR3 is built from 13 residues. The CDR3 region is CASSLGTLTEAFF. CDR3 sequence (DNA): TGTGCCAGCAGTCTCGGGACACTGACTGAAGCTTTCTTT.

CDR3 residues: CASSPSGSGSYEQYF. In DNA, the CDR3 is TGCGCCAGCAGTCCTTCCGGCTCGGGGTCATACGAGCAGTACTTC. V gene TRBV4-3 combines with J gene TRBJ2-7, with D tentatively TRBD2 (5 bases). CDR3 length: 15 amino acids. Trimming removed 6 bases from V and 4 bases from J, with 19 bases in between. The germline CDR1 and CDR2 sequences are LGHNA and YSLEER.